The clone carrying this TCR beta chain occurred once. Its specificity is not known. The sample originates from a study of Ad26.COV2.S vaccination and SARS-CoV-2 variants. Study findings and constraints: Possibly, TCR breadth and depth analyses underestimated total T cell responses.

Repertoires were generated with immunoSEQ multiplex PCR, while TCRdb's copy carries only in-frame clones and drops some. The sample carries about 350,000 clones, roughly 90% recorded once. The CDR3 covers 18 residues. The V and J ends lost 5 bases and 5 bases, in that order; junction bases with no gene match: 11. Germline V gives CDR1 MDHEN, CDR2 SYDVKM. Stated treatment: about 20 received Ad26.COV2.S at low or high dose, single or two shots; a few received placebo; per-sample allocation not given. Sampling occurred on day 63 after the first vaccine or placebo injection. Within Boston, the person who donated was an adult of 18-55 years.

The clonotype comes from a person between 18 and 59 years old who received the Ad26.COV2.S COVID-19 vaccine or a placebo. This chain connects TRBV28 to TRBJ2-1; TRBD2 matches 14 bases. The source was peripheral blood, collected in a trial of Ad26.COV2.S vaccine versus placebo. CDR3 in DNA: TGTGCCAGCAGTCAAAGACTAGCGGGGGGGCCTAAAAACAATGAGCAGTTCTTC. As protein: CASSQRLAGGPKNNEQFF.